The rows below give T cell receptor beta chains drawn from one sample of a study of blood T cell repertoires in COVID-19. Data came from immunoSEQ multiplex PCR; TCRdb stores just in-frame clones and leaves some out. The sample holds 200,000 to 250,000 clones, 80% to 90% seen once. Material: peripheral blood. The receptors were gathered from a middle-aged man with active or convalescent COVID-19. Each CDR3 is given with its conserved first and last residue. The D gene is left open where the match is weak. The listing skips clone size in some rows; elsewhere it reads once, few, many or a size class.

TRBV4-1	TRBJ2-5	-	-	TGCGCCAGCAGCCAAGAGGGGCTACAAGAGACCCAGTACTTC	CASSQEGLQETQYF
TRBV9	TRBJ1-2	-	-	TGTGCCAGCAGCGTAGGGGCCTTCTCCCACTATGGCTACACCTTC	CASSVGAFSHYGYTF
TRBV6-4	TRBJ1-1	TRBD1	once	TGTGCCAGCAGCGCCCTACCGGGACAGGGGAGGACTGAAGCTTTCTTT	CASSALPGQGRTEAFF
TRBV18	TRBJ2-3	TRBD2	-	TGTGCCAGCTCACCATCACTAGCGGGAGGTGTTGATACGCAGTATTTT	CASSPSLAGGVDTQYF
TRBV6-2/TRBV6-3	TRBJ2-1	TRBD1	-	TGTGCCAGCAGCAGACAGGGATCCTACAATGAGCAGTTCTTC	CASSRQGSYNEQFF
TRBV7-3	TRBJ2-3	-	once	TGTGCCAGCAGCTTAGAGGGGGGGTTCACAGATACGCAGTATTTT	CASSLEGGFTDTQYF
TRBV2	TRBJ2-1	TRBD2	-	TGTGCCAGCTCCACACTAGCGGGAGTTATCTACAATGAGCAGTTCTTC	CASSTLAGVIYNEQFF
TRBV29-1	TRBJ2-2	-	-	TGCAGCGTTGTCGCCCATCAGAAAGACACCGGGGAGCTGTTTTTT	CSVVAHQKDTGELFF
TRBV28	TRBJ2-1	-	once	TGTGCCAGTCTCGGGGGGGAAAGGGGGCCTGAGCAGTTCTTC	CASLGGERGPEQFF
TRBV2	TRBJ1-2	-	-	TGTGCCAGGAGGGTACAGGGAGACCATGGCTACACCTTC	CARRVQGDHGYTF
TRBV9	TRBJ2-3	-	-	TGTGCCAGCAGCGGACAGCTGAGCACAGATACGCAGTATTTT	CASSGQLSTDTQYF
TRBV25-1	TRBJ2-1	-	once	TGTGCCAGCAGTGAATCGGGGGAAAACAATGAGCAGTTCTTC	CASSESGENNEQFF
TRBV7-9	TRBJ1-5	-	-	TGTGCCAGCAGCGCAGGGACATCTTTTAGGGAGCCCCAGCATTTT	CASSAGTSFREPQHF
TRBV6-2/TRBV6-3	TRBJ1-1	TRBD1	-	TGTGCCAGCAGTTACAAAAGAGGACAGGGCTGGACTGAAGCTTTCTTT	CASSYKRGQGWTEAFF
TRBV5-6	TRBJ2-5	-	-	TGTGCCAGCAGCTTGGTAGCGTCAGGTCGAGAGACCCAGTACTTC	CASSLVASGRETQYF
TRBV9	TRBJ1-2	-	few	TGTGCCAGCAGCGTAGACAGGGCTAACTATGGCTACACCTTC	CASSVDRANYGYTF
TRBV9	TRBJ2-5	-	-	TGTGCCAGCAGCGCCACAGGGAGCCAAGAGACCCAGTACTTC	CASSATGSQETQYF
TRBV4-1	TRBJ1-4	TRBD1	-	TGCGCCAGCAGCCAATACCCTCGGGACAGGGAATCGAGTGAAAAACTGTTTTTT	CASSQYPRDRESSEKLFF
TRBV15	TRBJ2-5	-	-	TGTGCCACCAGCGGGGGGAGGACGAGCCAAGAGACCCAGTACTTC	CATSGGRTSQETQYF
TRBV6-2/TRBV6-3	TRBJ2-6	TRBD2	-	TGTGCCAGCAGTGGTCTAGCGGGGGGATTCTCTGGGGCCAACGTCCTGACTTTC	CASSGLAGGFSGANVLTF
TRBV7-6	TRBJ1-2	TRBD1	-	TGTGCCAGCAGCCCACCAATATGGGACAGCGAGTCCCACTATGGCTACACCTTC	CASSPPIWDSESHYGYTF
TRBV3-1/TRBV3-2	TRBJ1-6	TRBD1	-	TGTGCCAGCAGCCAAGTCCCGGGACAGGTTTATAATTCACCCCTCCACTTT	CASSQVPGQVYNSPLHF
TRBV19	TRBJ2-1	TRBD2	-	TGTGCCAGTACCCCGGGTGTAGGACTAGCGGGGGCCCCCTCCTACAATGAGCAGTTCTTC	CASTPGVGLAGAPSYNEQFF
TRBV3-1/TRBV3-2	TRBJ2-2	-	few	TGTGCCAGCAGCCAAGATCTGGTGCGGAACACCGGGGAGCTGTTTTTT	CASSQDLVRNTGELFF
TRBV6-2/TRBV6-3	TRBJ2-7	TRBD2	-	TGTGCCAGCAGTTCCCTATATTATAGCGGGATCAGCTACGAGCAGTACTTC	CASSSLYYSGISYEQYF
TRBV2	TRBJ1-2	TRBD1	-	TGTGCCAGCATTGAATCGGGACAGGCAAATGGCTACACCTTC	CASIESGQANGYTF
TRBV19	TRBJ1-1	-	few	TGTGCCAGTAGTATAGGAGGGTTGGAAGCTTTCTTT	CASSIGGLEAFF